Below are 28 T cell receptor beta chains sequenced from a single sample in a study of response to subunit inactivated influenza vaccine. TCRdb reprocessed the RT-PCR reads with MiXCR, giving one entry per CDR3 protein. The sample has over 800,000 distinct CDR3 sequences, 21% seen once. Sequenced here: PBMCs from blood, sampled 4 to 6 days after vaccination. The receptor set was obtained from a man aged 45-60 years who received an inactivated influenza vaccine.

This clonotype was recorded at least ten times. The rearrangement joins TRBV4-3 to TRBJ2-1, with D unclear. In germline, CDR1 is LGHNA, CDR2 YSLEER. The length of the CDR3 is 17 residues. The germline V and J ends were trimmed by 0 bases and 2 bases, with 14 bases remaining between them. CDR3 nucleotide sequence: TGCGCCAGCAGCCAAGATAGTTCCGGGTCAGCCTACAATGAGCAGTTCTTC. Its translation: CASSQDSSGSAYNEQFF.

This clonotype was recorded a few times. This chain links TRBV5-1 with TRBJ1-1; 10 nucleotides agree with TRBD1. Trimming cost V 1 base and J 1 base; bases outside gene matches: 4. The CDR3 covers 16 residues. Germline V lookup: CDR1 SGHRS, CDR2 YFSETQ. The CDR3 here is CASSLLTGGPNTEAFF. In DNA form, the CDR3 reads TGCGCCAGCAGCTTGCTGACAGGGGGCCCGAACACTGAAGCTTTCTTT.

This clonotype was detected only a few times. The chain uses TRBV7-8 and TRBJ2-1, with 9 bases that match TRBD2. V lost 0 bases and J lost 8; bases outside the gene matches: 11. Germline assignment: CDR1 SGHVS and CDR2 FQNEAQ. The CDR3 contains 17 residues. This CDR3 reads CASSLARLAGIWYEQFF. CDR3 bases: TGTGCCAGCAGCTTAGCGCGTCTAGCGGGAATATGGTATGAGCAGTTCTTC.

The CDR3 DNA is TGCGCCAGCAGCTTGCCTCGAGGGTTGAACACTGAAGCTTTCTTT. Protein: CASSLPRGLNTEAFF. The J gene is TRBJ1-1, the V gene TRBV5-1; no clear D gene. The V end lost 1 base, the J end lost 0 bases, and 10 bases lay between the germline ends. CDR3 length equals 15 residues. CDR1 is SGHRS, CDR2 YFSETQ, per germline.

This rearrangement joins TRBV6-5 to TRBJ1-3, with unresolved D. This CDR3 is built from 14 residues. Per germline, CDR1 MNHEY and CDR2 SVGAGI. V was cut by 0 bases and J by 3 bases, with 6 bases left in between. CDR3: CASSYSTSGNTIYF. CDR3 in DNA: TGTGCCAGCAGTTACTCGACAAGTGGAAACACCATATATTTT.

This clonotype occurred a few times. V usage is TRBV7-2 and J usage is TRBJ1-5; unclear D gene. V lost 5 bases and J lost 5, with 19 bases in between. Germline V gene sequence: CDR1 SGHTA, CDR2 FQGNSA. CDR3 length: 16 residues. Written as DNA, the CDR3 is TGTGCCAGCAGCCCCCCTCTCCCAGGCCGAGATCAGCCCCAGCATTTT. Protein sequence: CASSPPLPGRDQPQHF.

The rearrangement joins TRBV24-1 to TRBJ2-2; TRBD2 agrees at 11 bases. In germline, CDR1 is KGHDR, CDR2 SFDVKD. The CDR3 runs to 15 residues. With V trimmed by 7 bases and J by 5 bases, 5 bases remained unmatched. The CDR3 nucleotides are TGTGCCACCAGGGAAACTAGCGGGAGTACCGGGGAGCTGTTTTTT. As protein: CATRETSGSTGELFF.

The table lists this clonotype with a few counts. A junction boundary mismatches the germline segment, possibly from a read error. This chain links TRBV6-5 with TRBJ2-3; no clear D. CDR3 length: 13 amino acids. In germline, CDR1 is MNHEY, CDR2 SVGAGI. CDR3: CASSDSSSDTQYF. CDR3 in DNA: TGTGCCAGCAGTGACTCTAGTTCAGATACGCAGTATTTT.

This clonotype was observed many times. J is TRBJ2-2 and V is TRBV4-3; no definite D call. V was cut by 4 bases and J by 1 base, with 10 bases left in between. The length of the CDR3 is 15 residues. CDR1 and CDR2 (germline): LGHNA, YSLEER. The CDR3 region is CASSLGIRNTGELFF. The DNA of the CDR3 is TGCGCCAGCAGCCTAGGGATAAGGAACACCGGGGAGCTGTTTTTT.

This chain connects TRBV5-1 to TRBJ2-1; no reliable D call. V lost 0 bases to trimming and J lost 0 bases, with 10 bases between them. The germline gives CDR1 SGHRS, CDR2 YFSETQ. The CDR3 spans 16 residues. CDR3 residues: CASSLGSQASYNEQFF. The CDR3 DNA follows: TGCGCCAGCAGCTTGGGGTCGCAGGCCTCCTACAATGAGCAGTTCTTC.

This clonotype appeared a few times. The V call is TRBV6-5, the J call TRBJ1-2; the D is unclear. The CDR3 is made up of 14 amino acids. V was pared by 2 bases and J by 4 bases, with 11 bases between. Germline values: CDR1 MNHEY, CDR2 SVGAGI. CDR3 region: CASSYRAVGYGYTF. CDR3 coding DNA: TGTGCCAGCAGTTACAGGGCTGTGGGCTATGGCTACACCTTC.

This clonotype was observed a few times. The J gene is TRBJ1-4, the V gene TRBV12-3 or TRBV12-4; TRBD1 aligns across 8 bases. The CDR3 length is 14 residues. V was clipped by 2 bases and J by 5 bases; unmatched bases: 1. DNA for the CDR3: TGTGCCAGCAGTTTAAGGACAGGGAATGAAAAACTGTTTTTT. Its protein is CASSLRTGNEKLFF.

The V call is TRBV18, the J call TRBJ2-2; possibly TRBD1 for D (6 bases). Germline lookup yields CDR1 KGHSH and CDR2 LQKENI. V was cut by 3 bases and J by 8 bases, with 13 bases left in between. The CDR3 loop spans 14 amino acids. The CDR3 loop reads CASSPGDITGELFF. The CDR3, as DNA: TGTGCCAGCTCACCGGGGGACATTACGGGGGAGCTGTTTTTT.

This clonotype has only a few counts. The chain is built from TRBV5-1 and TRBJ2-7; D gene unclear. Trimming removed 4 bases at V and 2 bases at J, with 10 bases between. The CDR3 extends over 13 amino acids. The germline CDR1 and CDR2 sequences are SGHRS and YFSETQ. DNA of the CDR3: TGCGCCAGCAGCCCCCGGCCCGCCTACGAGCAGTACTTC. Translating it yields CASSPRPAYEQYF.

The rearrangement links TRBV12-3 or TRBV12-4 to TRBJ2-6, with 7 bases aligning to TRBD1. This CDR3 spans 16 amino acids. Trimming removed 5 bases from V and 0 bases from J; junction bases left unmatched: 4. The CDR3 reads CASSRTGNSGANVLTF. CDR3 nucleotide sequence: TGTGCCAGCAGTAGGACAGGCAACTCTGGGGCCAACGTCCTGACTTTC.

The chain uses TRBV6-5 and TRBJ2-1; 9 bases fit TRBD2. Germline lookup yields CDR1 MNHEY and CDR2 SVGAGI. V dropped 2 bases and J dropped 4; count of bases not matched to a gene: 6. The CDR3 sequence is 16 residues long. The CDR3 sequence is CASSYRASGAYNEQFF. The CDR3 DNA reads TGTGCCAGCAGTTACCGAGCTAGCGGGGCTTACAATGAGCAGTTCTTC.

This clonotype appeared a few times. V is TRBV20-1 and J is TRBJ1-3; no clear D gene. V shed 6 bases and J shed 8 bases, with 14 bases lying between them. This CDR3 comprises 12 residues. CDR1 and CDR2 (germline): DFQATT, SNEGSKA (reference sequence). The CDR3: CSAKTRRDTIYF. CDR3 DNA: TGCAGTGCAAAGACCAGAAGAGACACCATATATTTT.

The sample holds a few counts of this clonotype. The chain is built from TRBV7-2 and TRBJ2-5, with TRBD1 identical over 8 bases. There are 13 residues in the CDR3. The V and J ends lost 4 bases and 7 bases, in that order; junction bases with no gene match: 5. Germline lookup yields CDR1 SGHTA and CDR2 FQGNSA. As DNA, the CDR3 is TGTGCCAGCAGCTCCGGACAGGGATGGACCCAGTACTTC. Translated: CASSSGQGWTQYF.

V is TRBV20-1 and J is TRBJ2-1, with 11 bases identical to TRBD2. Germline values: CDR1 DFQATT, CDR2 SNEGSKA (reference sequence). This CDR3 is 15 amino acids long. With V trimmed by 5 bases and J by 7 bases, 10 bases remained unmatched. The CDR3 coding sequence is TGCAGTGCTCAAGAAGGGACTAGCGGAACGAATGAGCAGTTCTTC. This encodes CSAQEGTSGTNEQFF.

This clonotype was counted between two and nine times. The chain joins TRBV6-6 to TRBJ1-5; maybe TRBD1 (5 bases). Germline CDR1 is MNHNY and CDR2 is SVGAGI (reference sequence). The CDR3 length is 13 residues. V was clipped by 6 bases and J by 6 bases, with 12 bases between them. CDR3 loop: CASRNRFSQPQHF. The CDR3 DNA sequence: TGTGCCAGCAGAAACAGGTTTAGTCAGCCCCAGCATTTT.

This clonotype was picked up a small number of times. The V gene is TRBV29-1, the J gene TRBJ2-6; D gene ambiguous. Per germline, CDR1 SQVTM and CDR2 ANQGSEA. Trimming shortened V by 4 bases and J by 0 bases, and 4 bases separated the two germline ends. The CDR3 runs to 13 residues. CDR3: CSVGISGANVLTF. The CDR3 DNA is TGCAGCGTTGGGATCTCTGGGGCCAACGTCCTGACTTTC.

This clonotype was recorded a few times. The V and J genes are TRBV6-5 and TRBJ1-1; possible D gene TRBD1, 5 bases. CDR1 is MNHEY, CDR2 SVGAGI, per germline. The V end lost 9 bases, the J end lost 11 bases, and 16 bases lay between the germline ends. This CDR3 is 11 amino acids long. CDR3 sequence: CASYQSGLAFF. The CDR3 DNA reads as TGTGCCAGTTATCAATCAGGGTTGGCTTTCTTT.

The rearrangement uses TRBV10-3 and TRBJ1-1, with D perhaps TRBD1 (6 bases). There are 13 residues in the CDR3. Deletions cut 6 bases from V and 4 bases from J, with 12 bases between. CDR1 is ENHRY and CDR2 is SYGVKD in the germline V gene. The CDR3 region has the DNA TGTGCCATCAGCGAAAAGGGGGGCACTGAAGCTTTCTTT. Amino acid sequence: CAISEKGGTEAFF.

This clonotype was detected a few times. The V call is TRBV6-1, the J call TRBJ2-1, with 14 bases that match TRBD2. CDR3 size: 18 residues. The J segment lost 1 base and the V segment lost 6 bases, leaving 8 bases of the junction unmatched. Germline values: CDR1 MNHNS, CDR2 SASEGT. CDR3 bases: TGTGCCAGCAGGGGGGTGGGGACTAGCGGGAGTTCCTACAATGAGCAGTTCTTC. Encoded protein: CASRGVGTSGSSYNEQFF.

In this sample, this clonotype turned up once. The chain employs TRBV30 and TRBJ1-2, with TRBD1 as a possible D gene (5 bases). From germline, CDR1 is GTSNPN and CDR2 SVGIG (reference sequence). This CDR3 contains 13 residues. Trimming pared 5 bases from V and 4 bases from J, leaving 14 bases between. As DNA, the CDR3 is TGTGCCTGGGGAATAGGACACCTCTATGGCTACACCTTC. This sequence encodes CAWGIGHLYGYTF. Looking up the rest from reference TRBV30 and TRBJ1-2 gives the full variable domain: SQTIHQWPATLVQPVGSPLSLECTVEGTSNPNLYWYRQAAGRGLQLLFYSVGIGQISSEVPQNLSASRPQDRQFILSSKKLLLSDSGFYLCAWGIGHLYGYTFGSGTRLTVV.

This clonotype was counted between two and nine times. J is TRBJ2-3 and V is TRBV7-2; D assignment may be TRBD1 or TRBD2 (7 bases each). The germline V gene has CDR1 SGHTA and CDR2 FQGNSA. V lost 5 bases and J 7 bases, leaving 25 bases between the germline ends. The CDR3 sequence is 17 residues long. In DNA form, the CDR3 reads TGTGCCAGCAGCCTCGGGGGGCGTAGGGGGCGATCAAATACGCAGTATTTT. Translation gives CASSLGGRRGRSNTQYF.

The chain recombines TRBV7-8 with TRBJ1-5, with TRBD1 matching 7 bases. Germline CDR1 reads SGHVS; CDR2 reads FQNEAQ. This CDR3 is 17 amino acids long. The trim removed 5 bases at V and 0 bases at J, leaving 10 bases unmatched. CDR3 bases: TGTGCCAGCAGCCGCCCTCCCGGGACAGCTAGCAATCAGCCCCAGCATTTT. Protein: CASSRPPGTASNQPQHF.

This clonotype was detected only a few times. The chain employs TRBV4-3 and TRBJ2-3; tentatively, D is TRBD2 (6 bases). Trimming removed 0 bases at V and 0 bases at J, with 19 bases between. The CDR3 length is 19 residues. CDR1 and CDR2 (germline): LGHNA, YSLEER. CDR3 bases: TGCGCCAGCAGCCAAGATGGCGGGGTCTTGCCAACTAGCACAGATACGCAGTATTTT. It codes for CASSQDGGVLPTSTDTQYF.